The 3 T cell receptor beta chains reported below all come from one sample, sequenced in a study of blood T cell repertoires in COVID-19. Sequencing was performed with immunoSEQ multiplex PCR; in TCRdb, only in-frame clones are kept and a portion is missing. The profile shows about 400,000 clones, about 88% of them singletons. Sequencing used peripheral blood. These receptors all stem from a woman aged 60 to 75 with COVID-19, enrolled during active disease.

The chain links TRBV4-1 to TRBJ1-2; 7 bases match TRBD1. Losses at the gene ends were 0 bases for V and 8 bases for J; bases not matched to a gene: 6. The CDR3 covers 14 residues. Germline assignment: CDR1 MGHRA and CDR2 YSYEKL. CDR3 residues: CASSQERRGEGYTF. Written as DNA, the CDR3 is TGCGCCAGCAGCCAAGAACGCAGGGGGGAAGGCTACACCTTC.

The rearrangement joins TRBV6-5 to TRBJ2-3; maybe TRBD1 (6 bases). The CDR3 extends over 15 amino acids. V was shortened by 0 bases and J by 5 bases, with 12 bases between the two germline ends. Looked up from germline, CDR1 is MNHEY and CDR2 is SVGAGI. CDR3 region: CASSYSIRRGDTQYF. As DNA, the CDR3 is TGTGCCAGCAGTTACTCCATCCGCAGGGGAGATACGCAGTATTTT.

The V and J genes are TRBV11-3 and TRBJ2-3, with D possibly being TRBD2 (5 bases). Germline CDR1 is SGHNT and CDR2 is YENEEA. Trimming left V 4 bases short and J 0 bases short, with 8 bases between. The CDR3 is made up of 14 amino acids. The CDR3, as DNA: TGTGCCAGCAGCTCCGGGGTTAGCACAGATACGCAGTATTTT. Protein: CASSSGVSTDTQYF.